This TCR beta chain appears in the sequencing data of a study of blood T cell repertoires in COVID-19. For the study at large: Whether acute or convalescent, the COVID-19 samples came from the United States, Italy and Spain. T cells, B-cell-depleted T cells, or PBMCs provided the cDNA or gDNA that served as material.

Original handling: Reference gene primer amplification yielded estimated nucleated cell counts. Repertoires were generated with immunoSEQ multiplex PCR, while TCRdb's copy carries only in-frame clones and drops some. Clone size and the V and J calls come from that table; the DNA yielded D and trimming. The table shows approximately 150,000 clones, with roughly 88% occurring only once. The germline gives CDR1 DFQATT, CDR2 SNEGSKA (reference sequence). V lost 3 bases to trimming and J lost 3 bases, with 15 bases between them. The CDR3 length is 15 residues. Specimen: peripheral blood. The chain uses TRBV20-1 and TRBJ2-1; tentatively, D is TRBD1 (9 bases). The clonotype originates from a woman between 45 and 65 years old in a cohort sampled during active or convalescent COVID-19. The CDR3 reads CSASSGTGNYNEQFF. The CDR3 DNA reads as TGCAGTGCTAGTAGCGGGACAGGGAACTACAATGAGCAGTTCTTC.